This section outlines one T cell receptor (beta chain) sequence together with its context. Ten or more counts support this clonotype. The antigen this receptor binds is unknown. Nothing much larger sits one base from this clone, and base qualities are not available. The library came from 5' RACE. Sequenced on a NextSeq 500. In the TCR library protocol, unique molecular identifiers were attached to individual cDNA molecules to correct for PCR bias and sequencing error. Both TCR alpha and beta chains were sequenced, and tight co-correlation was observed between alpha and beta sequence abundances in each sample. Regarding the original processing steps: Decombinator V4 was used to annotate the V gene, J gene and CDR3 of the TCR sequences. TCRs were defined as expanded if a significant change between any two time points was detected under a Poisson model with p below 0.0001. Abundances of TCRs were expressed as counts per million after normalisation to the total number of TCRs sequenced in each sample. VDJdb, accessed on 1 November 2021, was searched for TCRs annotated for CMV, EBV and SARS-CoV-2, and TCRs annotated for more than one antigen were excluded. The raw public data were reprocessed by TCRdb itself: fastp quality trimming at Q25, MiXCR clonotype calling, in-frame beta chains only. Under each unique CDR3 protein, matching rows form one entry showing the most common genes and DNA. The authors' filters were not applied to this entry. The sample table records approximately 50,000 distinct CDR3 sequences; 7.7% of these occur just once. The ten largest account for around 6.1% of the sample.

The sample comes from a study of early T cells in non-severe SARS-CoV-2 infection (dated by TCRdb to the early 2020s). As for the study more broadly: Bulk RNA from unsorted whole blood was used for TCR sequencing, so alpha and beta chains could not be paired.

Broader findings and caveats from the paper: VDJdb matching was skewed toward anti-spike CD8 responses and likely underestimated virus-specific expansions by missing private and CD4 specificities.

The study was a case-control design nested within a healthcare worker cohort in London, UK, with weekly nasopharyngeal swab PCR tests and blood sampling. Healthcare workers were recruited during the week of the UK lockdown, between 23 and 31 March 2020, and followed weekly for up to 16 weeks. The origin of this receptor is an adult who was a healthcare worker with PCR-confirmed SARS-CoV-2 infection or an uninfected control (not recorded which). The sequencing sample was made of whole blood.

The CDR3 sequence is CASSFSGPQMYGYTF. The sequenced DNA is TGTGCCAGCAGTTTCTCGGGACCGCAGATGTATGGCTACACCTTC. The chain links TRBV28 with TRBJ1-2; matching of 5 bases hints at TRBD1 as the D gene. CDR1 MDHEN and CDR2 SYDVKM were looked up in the germline V gene. The cysteine opens and the phenylalanine closes a CDR3 of 15 amino acids. Only the CDR3 portion is preserved as DNA: 45 bases, with reading frame beginning at the first base. V is shortened by 3 bases, J by 5 bases, and the region joining them spans 16 bases.